The 26 T cell receptor beta chains below all came from one sample that was sequenced in a study of Ad26.COV2.S vaccination and SARS-CoV-2 variants. Treatment defined: some 20 received Ad26.COV2.S at low or high dose, single or two shots; 5 received placebo; per-sample allocation not given. Specimen acquisition occurred on day 63 following the initial vaccine or placebo injection. The data were produced by immunoSEQ multiplex PCR, yet TCRdb's version contains in-frame clones alone and is incomplete. The profile shows 350,000 to 450,000 clones, 80% to 90% of them singletons. The sequencing here drew on peripheral blood, taken in a trial of Ad26.COV2.S vaccine versus placebo. The receptors here all came from a person between 18 and 59 years old who received the Ad26.COV2.S COVID-19 vaccine or a placebo.

There are a few counts of this clone. The chain combines TRBV29-1 with TRBJ2-1; 7 positions match TRBD1. Germline V gene data show CDR1 as SQVTM and CDR2 as ANQGSEA. After removal of 5 bases from V and 0 bases from J, the junction contained 4 bases not matched to a gene. The CDR3 spans 14 residues. CDR3 amino acids: CSVTGESSYNEQFF. As DNA, the CDR3 is TGCAGCGTTACAGGGGAGAGCTCCTACAATGAGCAGTTCTTC.

This chain joins TRBV4-3 and TRBJ2-7, with 8 bases that match TRBD2. The CDR3 sequence is 15 residues long. CDR1 is LGHNA, CDR2 YSLEER, per germline. Trimming cost V 1 base and J 3 bases; bases outside gene matches: 5. In DNA form, the CDR3 reads TGCGCCAGCAGCCAAGTATGGCTAGCGGGCTACGAGCAGTACTTC. Encoded protein: CASSQVWLAGYEQYF.

The chain is built from TRBV2 and TRBJ2-2; 8 nucleotides agree with TRBD2. The germline CDR1 and CDR2 sequences are SNHLY and FYNNEI. The CDR3 spans 18 residues. After removal of 6 bases from V and 3 bases from J, the junction contained 15 bases not matched to a gene. The chain's CDR3 is CASSVPETSGVYTGELFF. The CDR3 bases are TGTGCCAGCAGCGTACCGGAAACTAGCGGAGTTTACACCGGGGAGCTGTTTTTT.

V is TRBV5-1 and J is TRBJ2-7; 10 bases are a match to TRBD1. This CDR3 has 17 residues. Germline CDR1 is SGHRS and CDR2 is YFSETQ. The V segment lost 8 bases and the J segment 1 base; nucleotides outside the gene matches: 15. DNA for the CDR3: TGCGCCAGACCGACCGGGACAGGGGCTTTTTTTTCCTACGAGCAGTACTTC. Its translation is CARPTGTGAFFSYEQYF.

V is TRBV9 and J is TRBJ2-5, with TRBD2 identical over 9 bases. Germline V gene data show CDR1 as SGDLS and CDR2 as YYNGEE. V was clipped by 0 bases and J by 4 bases; unmatched bases: 10. The CDR3 is made up of 17 amino acids. The chain's CDR3 is CASSVGGGADQRETQYF. The CDR3 region has the DNA TGTGCCAGCAGCGTAGGCGGGGGGGCGGATCAACGAGAGACCCAGTACTTC.

The chain uses TRBV6-2 or TRBV6-3 and TRBJ1-1, with D perhaps TRBD1 (5 bases). Trimming left V 0 bases short and J 0 bases short, with 11 bases between. This CDR3 contains 16 residues. Germline CDR1 and CDR2: MNHEY and SVGEGT. CDR3 bases: TGTGCCAGCAGTTACTCGATCAGGGAACTGAACACTGAAGCTTTCTTT. It specifies CASSYSIRELNTEAFF.

The chain is built from TRBV4-1 and TRBJ1-2, with 8 bases fitting TRBD1. Unmatched junction bases numbered 3, after V lost 2 bases and J lost 1 base. Germline assignment: CDR1 MGHRA and CDR2 YSYEKL. This CDR3 contains 15 residues. The CDR3 sequence: CASSQTGGINYGYTF. DNA for the CDR3: TGCGCCAGCAGCCAAACAGGGGGTATTAACTATGGCTACACCTTC.

This clone has only one observation. In DNA, the CDR3 is TGTGCCAGCTCACCCGGACAAGTTCTGAACACTGAAGCTTTCTTT. It yields the protein CASSPGQVLNTEAFF. The chain uses TRBV18 and TRBJ1-1, with D possibly matching TRBD1 (5 bases). There are 15 residues in the CDR3. Germline CDR1 and CDR2: KGHSH and LQKENI. The V and J ends lost 3 bases and 0 bases respectively, with 11 bases between them. The variable domain in full, with the rest retrieved from reference TRBV18 and TRBJ1-1, is NAGVMQNPRHLVRRRGQEARLRCSPMKGHSHVYWYRQLPEEGLKFMVYLQKENIIDESGMPKERFSAEFPKEGPSILRIQQVVRGDSAAYFCASSPGQVLNTEAFFGQGTRLTVV.

This clone was seen more than once but under ten times. The V and J genes are TRBV14 and TRBJ1-4, with 8 positions matching TRBD1. Germline V lookup: CDR1 SGHDN, CDR2 FVKESK. This CDR3 comprises 15 residues. V gave up 4 bases and J gave up 4 bases; unmatched junction bases: 5. Here the CDR3 DNA reads TGTGCCAGCAGCCTCAGGGGGCGGGATAATGAAAAACTGTTTTTT. It codes for CASSLRGRDNEKLFF.

The chain combines TRBV30 with TRBJ1-1; 10 bases are shared with TRBD1. This CDR3 has 15 residues. Per the germline V gene, CDR1 is GTSNPN and CDR2 is SVGIG (reference sequence). Unmatched junction bases numbered 6, after V lost 4 bases and J lost 1 base. CDR3 region: CAWIPTGGKNTEAFF. In nucleotides, the CDR3 is TGTGCCTGGATCCCGACAGGGGGCAAGAACACTGAAGCTTTCTTT.

The rearrangement joins TRBV23-1 to TRBJ2-5; 12 nucleotides align to TRBD2. TRBV23-1 is identified as an open reading frame with a role that is uncertain. The CDR3 spans 19 residues. The V gene end was trimmed by 5 bases and the J gene end by 5 bases; junction bases not matched to a gene: 18. CDR3 bases: TGCGCCAGCAGTTCACACCTAGCGGGGGGGCCTGTGCCGAGTGAGACCCAGTACTTC. Amino acids: CASSSHLAGGPVPSETQYF.

The chain joins TRBV19 to TRBJ1-2; no firm D call. Between the trimmed V and J ends, which lost 9 bases and 4 bases, there was a span of 15 bases. In germline, CDR1 is LNHDA, CDR2 SQIVND (reference sequence). The CDR3 has 13 amino acids. CDR3 nucleotide sequence: TGTGCCAGCCAGGAGCCCCGCGTCTATGGCTACACCTTC. Its protein is CASQEPRVYGYTF.

This chain links TRBV30 with TRBJ2-6; D not resolved. The CDR3 covers 14 residues. The V and J ends lost 5 bases and 2 bases respectively, with 10 bases between them. CDR1 and CDR2 (germline): GTSNPN, SVGIG (reference sequence). CDR3 residues: CAWGRLAGANVLTF. CDR3 nucleotide sequence: TGTGCCTGGGGCCGGCTCGCTGGGGCCAACGTCCTGACTTTC.

The V call is TRBV7-6, the J call TRBJ2-3; D possibly matches TRBD1 or TRBD2 (5 bases each). Trimming removed 8 bases from V and 1 base from J, with 19 bases in between. The germline gives CDR1 SGHVS, CDR2 FNYEAQ. This CDR3 is built from 16 residues. CDR3: CASAFQGRGGTDTQYF. CDR3 DNA sequence: TGTGCCAGCGCGTTCCAAGGAAGGGGAGGCACAGATACGCAGTATTTT.

CDR3 loop: CASSLQAGSTDTQYF. The CDR3 nucleotides are TGTGCCAGCAGCTTACAAGCGGGGAGCACAGATACGCAGTATTTT. The chain uses TRBV7-2 and TRBJ2-3; 7 bases are a match to TRBD2. This CDR3 is 15 amino acids long. Germline trimming cut 2 bases from V and 0 bases from J; bases unmatched to any gene: 2. Germline V gene data show CDR1 as SGHTA and CDR2 as FQGNSA.

The chain recombines TRBV5-1 with TRBJ2-7, with 14 bases aligning to TRBD2. CDR3 size: 17 residues. J lost 1 base, V lost 4 bases, and 7 bases had no gene match. Germline V gives CDR1 SGHRS, CDR2 YFSETQ. CDR3 sequence: CASSQGTSGGPSYEQYF. The CDR3 DNA is TGCGCCAGCAGCCAAGGGACTAGCGGGGGCCCTTCCTACGAGCAGTACTTC. The full variable domain, its missing parts supplied by reference TRBV5-1 and TRBJ2-7, is KAGVTQTPRYLIKTRGQQVTLSCSPISGHRSVSWYQQTPGQGLQFLFEYFSETQRNKGNFPGRFSGRQFSNSRSEMNVSTLELGDSALYLCASSQGTSGGPSYEQYFGPGTRLTVT.

V gene TRBV6-1 combines with J gene TRBJ2-7; D is possibly TRBD1 or TRBD2 (5 bases each). This CDR3 is built from 15 residues. The V and J ends lost 3 bases and 5 bases respectively, with 17 bases between them. Germline CDR1 and CDR2: MNHNS and SASEGT. The CDR3 DNA sequence: TGTGCCAGCAGTGATATAGTGTGGGGGTTCGACGAGCAGTACTTC. Translation: CASSDIVWGFDEQYF.

V usage is TRBV14 and J usage is TRBJ2-1; D call uncertain. This CDR3 has 15 residues. The V gene's germline CDR1 is SGHDN and CDR2 FVKESK. Trimming stripped 1 base from V and 5 bases from J, with 12 bases between. CDR3 region: CASSQVRSFDNEQFF. The CDR3 coding sequence is TGTGCCAGCAGCCAAGTCCGATCATTTGACAATGAGCAGTTCTTC.

This clone appeared once. DNA for the CDR3: TGTGCCAGCAGTCACGGACTCCTAGGGACCCAGTACTTC. It specifies CASSHGLLGTQYF. The V and J genes are TRBV12-3 or TRBV12-4 and TRBJ2-5; possible D gene TRBD2, 5 bases. Deletions cut 5 bases from V and 7 bases from J, with 14 bases between. The CDR3 has 13 amino acids.

This chain connects TRBV2 to TRBJ1-5; TRBD1 might be the D (6 bases). The CDR3 is 15 amino acids. CDR1 is SNHLY, CDR2 FYNNEI, per germline. V lost 6 bases, J lost 1 base, and 13 bases lay in between. The CDR3 sequence: CASRDGQNSNQPQHF. The CDR3 DNA is TGTGCCAGCAGAGATGGACAGAACAGCAATCAGCCCCAGCATTTT.

This clone was seen once. The rearrangement uses TRBV7-2 and TRBJ2-5, with 8 bases aligning to TRBD2. The J segment lost 5 bases and the V segment lost 7 bases, leaving 6 bases of the junction unmatched. Per germline, CDR1 SGHTA and CDR2 FQGNSA. This CDR3 region has 13 residues. The CDR3 coding sequence is TGTGCCAGCACGGCGGGGGGTTCGGAGACCCAGTACTTC. Residues: CASTAGGSETQYF.

The rearrangement joins TRBV15 to TRBJ2-7; 15 bases line up with TRBD2. This CDR3 has 18 residues. Germline-derived CDR1 and CDR2 are LNHNV and YYDKDF (reference sequence). V lost 5 bases, J lost 0 bases, and 8 bases stayed unmatched. CDR3 loop: CATSEGTSGGLSSYEQYF. CDR3 nucleotide sequence: TGTGCCACCAGCGAGGGGACTAGCGGGGGGTTAAGCTCCTACGAGCAGTACTTC.

This chain connects TRBV3-1 (or the pseudogene TRBV3-2) to TRBJ2-3; the match to TRBD2 covers 13 bases. Per the germline V gene, CDR1 is LGHDT and CDR2 is YNNKEL (reference sequence). The CDR3 has 17 amino acids. The junction had 5 bases not matched to a gene; V was cut back by 1 base and J by 4 bases. The CDR3 DNA sequence: TGTGCCAGCAGCCAAGGGCGGGGACTAGCGGGGCCAGATACGCAGTATTTT. This gives the protein CASSQGRGLAGPDTQYF.

This chain links TRBV2 with TRBJ2-3, with 8 bases identical to TRBD2. The CDR3 loop spans 14 amino acids. Germline V lookup: CDR1 SNHLY, CDR2 FYNNEI. V trimming: 5 bases; J trimming: 1 base; junction bases outside the gene matches: 2. In DNA, the CDR3 is TGTGCCAGCAGTCCCGGGAGGGGCACAGATACGCAGTATTTT. Translation gives CASSPGRGTDTQYF.

This clone was found a few times. J is TRBJ1-1 and V is TRBV12-5, with TRBD1 identical over 11 bases. With V trimmed by 4 bases and J by 5 bases, 6 bases remained unmatched. The CDR3 is 15 residues long. CDR1 and CDR2 (germline): LGHNT, FRNRAP. The CDR3 sequence: CASGSDRGRGTEAFF. The CDR3 coding sequence is TGTGCTAGTGGTTCGGACAGGGGGCGCGGTACTGAAGCTTTCTTT.

This clone was recorded once. The chain employs TRBV18 and TRBJ1-1, with 8 positions matching TRBD1. Germline-derived CDR1 and CDR2 are KGHSH and LQKENI. Trimming at V came to 3 bases and at J to 5 bases, leaving 8 bases not matched to a gene. This CDR3 spans 15 amino acids. CDR3 in DNA: TGTGCCAGCTCACCCCCCCGGACAGGGAAAACTGAAGCTTTCTTT. It translates to CASSPPRTGKTEAFF.